One sample yielded the 32 T cell receptor beta chains listed below, sequenced in a study of shared clonotypes between healthy human individuals. The data were produced by immunoSEQ multiplex PCR, yet TCRdb's version contains in-frame clones alone and is incomplete. The table has fewer than 1.6 million clones, less than 99% seen once. What was sequenced was naive CD4+ T cells sorted from blood. Subset described: CD45RA+ positively selected. The receptors derive from a man younger than 45 in good health.

The chain combines TRBV2 with TRBJ2-1; 7 nucleotides match TRBD1. Germline CDR1 is SNHLY and CDR2 is FYNNEI. There are 11 residues in the CDR3. V lost 8 bases and J lost 9; bases outside the gene matches: 4. This CDR3 is CASSRGFEQFF. CDR3 DNA: TGTGCCAGCTCCAGGGGGTTTGAGCAGTTCTTC.

A note on this clone: The sample has other DNA sequences that encode this CDR3 too. The rearrangement uses TRBV20-1 and TRBJ2-1; D unclear. Trimming removed 6 bases at V and 6 bases at J, with 9 bases between. The CDR3 spans 11 residues. Per the germline V gene, CDR1 is DFQATT and CDR2 is SNEGSKA (reference sequence). The CDR3 spells CSARRSNEQFF. The CDR3 DNA is TGCAGTGCCCGCAGGAGCAATGAGCAGTTCTTC.

This clone has only a few counts. The same CDR3 can be traced to other DNA sequences in this sample. The rearrangement links TRBV9 to TRBJ2-1, with D unclear. V shed 3 bases and J shed 4 bases, with 2 bases lying between them. Germline CDR1 and CDR2: SGDLS and YYNGEE. This CDR3 contains 11 residues. The CDR3 sequence is CASSGYNEQFF. The CDR3 coding sequence is TGTGCCAGCAGCGGATACAATGAGCAGTTCTTC.

The J gene is TRBJ2-1, the V gene TRBV10-3; D may match TRBD1 or TRBD2 (5 bases each). Germline V CDR1 and CDR2: ENHRY, SYGVKD. The length of the CDR3 is 15 residues. Deletions cut 4 bases from V and 1 base from J, with 11 bases between. CDR3 residues: CAISVGGASYNEQFF. The CDR3 DNA follows: TGTGCCATCAGTGTTGGGGGAGCTTCCTACAATGAGCAGTTCTTC.

This chain joins TRBV19 and TRBJ1-1, with 12 bases fitting TRBD1. Per germline, CDR1 LNHDA and CDR2 SQIVND (reference sequence). The CDR3 length is 15 residues. J gave up 3 bases and V 7 bases, and 6 bases lay outside the gene matches. The CDR3: CASIPGTGGYTEAFF. CDR3 DNA sequence: TGTGCCAGTATCCCCGGGACAGGGGGCTACACTGAAGCTTTCTTT.

The rearrangement joins TRBV5-4 to TRBJ1-2, with a tentative D call TRBD1 (5 bases). V was pared by 0 bases and J by 9 bases, with 18 bases between. The CDR3 has 15 residues. Germline loops: CDR1 SGHNT, CDR2 YYREEE (reference sequence). DNA of the CDR3: TGTGCCAGCAGCTTGGGGGCAGGGCCTATCTCCCGCTACACCTTC. Translating it yields CASSLGAGPISRYTF.

The chain recombines TRBV2 with TRBJ2-5, with 12 bases identical to TRBD2. CDR1 and CDR2 (germline): SNHLY, FYNNEI. The CDR3 consists of 15 residues. V lost 5 bases and J lost 5; bases outside the gene matches: 6. CDR3 in amino acids: CASSLTSGRLETQYF. The DNA for the CDR3 is TGTGCCAGCAGTCTCACTAGCGGGAGGTTGGAGACCCAGTACTTC.

The CDR3 bases are TGCGCCAGCAGCTTGTGGGGTAGCGGGAGGCCAAAAGAGACCCAGTACTTC. Its protein is CASSLWGSGRPKETQYF. The chain is built from TRBV5-1 and TRBJ2-5; TRBD2 matches at 10 bases. Germline V gene lookup returns CDR1 SGHRS and CDR2 YFSETQ. Trimming cost V 1 base and J 3 bases; bases outside gene matches: 9. CDR3 length: 17 amino acids.

The V gene is TRBV6-5, the J gene TRBJ2-7; D gene uncertain. The CDR3 extends over 11 amino acids. In germline, CDR1 is MNHEY, CDR2 SVGAGI. Trimming left V 2 bases short and J 5 bases short, with 4 bases between. DNA of the CDR3: TGTGCCAGCAGTTACACCGACGAGCAGTACTTC. This codes for CASSYTDEQYF.

CDR3 region: CASSLVGIYNEQFF. CDR3 nucleotides: TGTGCCAGCAGTTTGGTGGGGATCTACAATGAGCAGTTCTTC. The chain is built from TRBV28 and TRBJ2-1; D unresolved. The germline gives CDR1 MDHEN, CDR2 SYDVKM. The CDR3 spans 14 residues. Trimming cost V 3 bases and J 3 bases, with 9 bases left between them.

The chain employs TRBV30 and TRBJ1-1; D may be TRBD1 (5 bases). This CDR3 spans 17 amino acids. The V gene lost 0 bases and the J gene lost 1 base, with 18 bases spanning the gap. CDR1 is GTSNPN and CDR2 is SVGIG in the germline V gene (reference sequence). In nucleotides, the CDR3 is TGTGCCTGGAGTGTACATGGGGCGAAGATCGAGAACACTGAAGCTTTCTTT. It codes for CAWSVHGAKIENTEAFF.

The V call is TRBV27, the J call TRBJ2-1; 10 positions match TRBD2. Germline CDR1 is MNHEY and CDR2 is SMNVEV (reference sequence). The ends lost 8 bases at V and 6 bases at J; junction bases unmatched: 10. The CDR3 is 15 amino acids. CDR3 region: CASSRSGRALNEQFF. CDR3 nucleotide sequence: TGTGCCAGCTCTCGCAGCGGGAGGGCCCTCAATGAGCAGTTCTTC.

The chain has TRBV11-2 and TRBJ2-7, with D perhaps being TRBD1 or TRBD2 (5 bases each). The CDR3 spans 14 residues. The germline gives CDR1 SGHAT, CDR2 FQNNGV. The ends were cut back, 4 bases at V and 6 bases at J, with 16 bases in the middle. DNA of the CDR3: TGTGCCAGCAGCTCCAGAGGGACGGCAGGCGAGCAGTACTTC. Its protein is CASSSRGTAGEQYF.

The chain combines TRBV6-1 with TRBJ2-2, with 7 positions matching TRBD2. The CDR3 has 16 amino acids. Per the germline V gene, CDR1 is MNHNS and CDR2 is SASEGT. J was trimmed by 6 bases and V by 4 bases; bases with no gene match: 11. In nucleotides, the CDR3 is TGTGCCAGCAGTGTTGGCGGACTAGATCCCCCCGGGGAGCTGTTTTTT. Translation gives CASSVGGLDPPGELFF.

The chain has TRBV29-1 and TRBJ2-5; D unclear. This CDR3 region has 11 residues. The V and J ends lost 4 bases and 7 bases respectively, with 10 bases between them. In germline, CDR1 is SQVTM, CDR2 ANQGSEA. CDR3 bases: TGCAGCGTTGGACTTTCCGGGACCCAGTACTTC. Its protein is CSVGLSGTQYF.

Here the CDR3 reads CASGDRANTGELFF. CDR3 sequence (DNA): TGTGCCAGCGGGGACCGAGCGAACACCGGGGAGCTGTTTTTT. The V gene is TRBV5-4, the J gene TRBJ2-2; either TRBD1 or TRBD2 may supply D (5 bases each). Germline loops: CDR1 SGHNT, CDR2 YYREEE (reference sequence). This CDR3 is 14 amino acids long. Trimming shortened V by 7 bases and J by 0 bases, and 10 bases separated the two germline ends.

The rearrangement uses TRBV7-9 and TRBJ1-1; unclear D gene. The CDR3 has 15 amino acids. Trimming pared 1 base from V and 1 base from J, leaving 10 bases between. Germline V CDR1 and CDR2: SEHNR, FQNEAQ (reference sequence). CDR3 in DNA: TGTGCCAGCAGCTTAGGATTTTACGAGAACACTGAAGCTTTCTTT. It encodes CASSLGFYENTEAFF.

In regard to this clone: Other nucleotide sequences from this sample produce the same CDR3. The chain couples TRBV7-2 to TRBJ1-5; no definite D call. The CDR3 spans 13 residues. The V end was cut by 2 bases, the J end by 4 bases, with 6 bases between. Germline CDR1 reads SGHTA; CDR2 reads FQGNSA. CDR3 sequence reads: CASSLLTNQPQHF. CDR3 nucleotides: TGTGCCAGCAGCTTATTGACAAATCAGCCCCAGCATTTT.

To note about this clone: Other DNA sequences in this sample translate to the same CDR3. The V call is TRBV5-1, the J call TRBJ2-5, with D possibly being TRBD1 (5 bases). CDR1 SGHRS and CDR2 YFSETQ come from the germline V gene. Trimming stripped 0 bases from V and 2 bases from J, with 8 bases between. This CDR3 contains 14 residues. The CDR3 DNA follows: TGCGCCAGCAGCTTGGGGGGCCGGCAAGAGACCCAGTACTTC. Its protein is CASSLGGRQETQYF.

The chain couples TRBV9 to TRBJ2-7; D might be TRBD1 (6 bases). The CDR3 is 14 residues long. V lost 4 bases, J lost 6 bases, and 17 bases lay in between. In germline, CDR1 is SGDLS, CDR2 YYNGEE. The chain's CDR3 is CASSPPGQYVEQYF. For the CDR3, the DNA is TGTGCCAGCAGCCCCCCCGGACAGTACGTCGAGCAGTACTTC. Full variable domain (rest looked up from reference TRBV9 and TRBJ2-7): DSGVTQTPKHLITATGQRVTLRCSPRSGDLSVYWYQQSLDQGLQFLIQYYNGEERAKGNILERFSAQQFPDLHSELNLSSLELGDSALYFCASSPPGQYVEQYFGPGTRLTVT.

This chain joins TRBV14 and TRBJ2-3, with D uncertain. Germline CDR1 reads SGHDN; CDR2 reads FVKESK. The germline V and J ends were trimmed by 4 bases and 8 bases, with 10 bases remaining between them. CDR3 length equals 12 residues. The CDR3 bases are TGTGCCAGCAGCCCCTCCCCCCGTACGCAGTATTTT. Translating it yields CASSPSPRTQYF.

The rearrangement joins TRBV19 to TRBJ1-1; TRBD1 aligns across 8 bases. V was pared by 4 bases and J by 0 bases, with 10 bases of the junction left unmatched. The germline CDR1 and CDR2 sequences are LNHDA and SQIVND (reference sequence). The CDR3 spans 17 residues. The CDR3 DNA sequence: TGTGCCAGTAGTAATCCCACAGGGGGAAGGGTGAACACTGAAGCTTTCTTT. Translated, it gives CASSNPTGGRVNTEAFF.

The rearrangement links TRBV18 to TRBJ1-2, with D perhaps TRBD1 (6 bases). This CDR3 has 16 residues. Per the germline V gene, CDR1 is KGHSH and CDR2 is LQKENI. V was pared by 4 bases and J by 2 bases, with 17 bases between. CDR3 region: CASSQITRGTNYGYTF. CDR3 DNA: TGTGCCAGCTCACAGATAACAAGAGGGACAAACTATGGCTACACCTTC.

The CDR3 loop is CASSLSRGVDYGYTF. CDR3 DNA: TGTGCCAGCAGCTTGAGTAGGGGGGTCGACTATGGCTACACCTTC. This chain connects TRBV5-6 to TRBJ1-2; possible D gene TRBD1, 6 bases. Looked up from germline, CDR1 is SGHDT and CDR2 is YYEEEE. The CDR3 extends over 15 amino acids. The germline V and J ends were trimmed by 1 base and 3 bases, with 13 bases remaining between them.

The chain recombines TRBV6-1 with TRBJ2-7; a weak D match, TRBD1 (6 bases). From germline, CDR1 is MNHNS and CDR2 SASEGT. The CDR3 sequence is 13 residues long. V was clipped by 7 bases and J by 0 bases, with 10 bases between them. CDR3 DNA: TGTGCCAGCATCGGACAGAGCTCCTACGAGCAGTACTTC. It encodes CASIGQSSYEQYF.

The V and J genes are TRBV7-8 and TRBJ1-5, with 8 bases fitting TRBD1. CDR3 length: 17 residues. Germline V CDR1 and CDR2: SGHVS, FQNEAQ. V lost 1 base to trimming and J lost 2 bases; unmatched junction nucleotides: 7. In DNA form, the CDR3 reads TGTGCCAGCAGCTTAGGACAGGGGCTACTTGGCAATCAGCCCCAGCATTTT. Translating it yields CASSLGQGLLGNQPQHF.

The chain is built from TRBV28 and TRBJ2-7; D unresolved. Between the trimmed V and J ends, which lost 7 bases and 0 bases, there was a span of 13 bases. The length of the CDR3 is 14 residues. Germline lookup yields CDR1 MDHEN and CDR2 SYDVKM. Written as DNA, the CDR3 is TGTGCCAGCACAACGGTGGGTTACTCCTACGAGCAGTACTTC. Its translation: CASTTVGYSYEQYF.

The chain joins TRBV5-6 to TRBJ1-1; D remains ambiguous. The germline gives CDR1 SGHDT, CDR2 YYEEEE. V shed 5 bases and J shed 4 bases, with 15 bases lying between them. This CDR3 has 14 amino acids. The CDR3 here is CASSPVRSSTEAFF. CDR3 DNA sequence: TGTGCCAGCAGTCCCGTCCGGTCTAGCACTGAAGCTTTCTTT.

About this clone itself: The sample has other DNA sequences that encode this CDR3 too. The J gene is TRBJ1-5, the V gene TRBV6-5; possible D gene TRBD1, 6 bases. The germline V and J ends were trimmed by 0 bases and 2 bases, with 8 bases remaining between them. From germline, CDR1 is MNHEY and CDR2 SVGAGI. The CDR3 sequence is 15 residues long. The CDR3 here is CASSYSRQGNQPQHF. The CDR3 DNA follows: TGTGCCAGCAGTTACTCGAGACAGGGCAATCAGCCCCAGCATTTT.

The chain uses TRBV5-1 and TRBJ2-7, with 8 bases matching TRBD1. This CDR3 spans 14 amino acids. The J segment lost 0 bases and the V segment lost 4 bases, leaving 3 bases of the junction unmatched. Germline V gene sequence: CDR1 SGHRS, CDR2 YFSETQ. This CDR3 is CASSRDRYSYEQYF. CDR3 sequence (DNA): TGCGCCAGCAGCCGGGACAGGTACTCCTACGAGCAGTACTTC.

This clone has only one observation. The chain employs TRBV29-1 and TRBJ2-5; possible D gene TRBD2, 5 bases. This CDR3 contains 15 residues. Germline CDR1 SQVTM, CDR2 ANQGSEA. The germline V and J ends were trimmed by 6 bases and 1 base, with 18 bases remaining between them. In DNA form, the CDR3 reads TGCAGCGTCCCCGGTGTGGCAGGACTCCAAGAGACCCAGTACTTC. This translates into CSVPGVAGLQETQYF. The whole variable domain, filled in from reference TRBV29-1 and TRBJ2-5, reads SAVISQKPSRDICQRGTSLTIQCQVDSQVTMMFWYRQQPGQSLTLIATANQGSEATYESGFVIDKFPISRPNLTFSTLTVSNMSPEDSSIYLCSVPGVAGLQETQYFGPGTRLLVL.

The chain couples TRBV2 to TRBJ2-2, with unresolved D. Trimming took 5 bases from V and 7 from J, leaving 8 bases between them. Germline CDR1 is SNHLY and CDR2 is FYNNEI. CDR3 length: 12 residues. CDR3: CASSLGGGELFF. In nucleotides, the CDR3 is TGTGCCAGCAGTTTAGGTGGCGGGGAGCTGTTTTTT.